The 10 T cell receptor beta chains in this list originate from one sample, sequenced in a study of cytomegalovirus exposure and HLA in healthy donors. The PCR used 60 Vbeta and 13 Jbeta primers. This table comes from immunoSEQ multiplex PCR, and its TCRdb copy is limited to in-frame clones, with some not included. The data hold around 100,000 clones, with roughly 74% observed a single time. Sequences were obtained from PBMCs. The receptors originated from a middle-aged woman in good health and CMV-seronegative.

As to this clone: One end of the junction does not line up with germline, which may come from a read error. CDR3 residues: CSSSWAGNYEQYF. The CDR3 coding sequence is TGTTCCAGCAGCTGGGCAGGAAACTACGAGCAGTACTTC. The chain carries TRBV7-9 and TRBJ2-7; no clear D. Germline CDR1 SEHNR, CDR2 FQNEAQ (reference sequence). The CDR3 is 13 amino acids.

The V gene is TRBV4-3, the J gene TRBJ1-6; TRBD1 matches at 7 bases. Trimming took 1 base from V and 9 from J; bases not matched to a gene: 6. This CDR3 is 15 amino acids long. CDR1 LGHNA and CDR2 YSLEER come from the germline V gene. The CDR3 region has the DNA TGCGCCAGCAGCCAAGTCCGCCAGGGGGGTTCACCCCTCCACTTT. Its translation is CASSQVRQGGSPLHF.

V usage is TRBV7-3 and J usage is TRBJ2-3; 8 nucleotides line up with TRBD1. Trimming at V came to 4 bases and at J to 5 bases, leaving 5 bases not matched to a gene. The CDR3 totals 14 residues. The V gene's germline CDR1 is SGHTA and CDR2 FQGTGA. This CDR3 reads CASSSQGALDTQYF. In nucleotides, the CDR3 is TGTGCCAGCAGCTCCCAGGGGGCTTTAGATACGCAGTATTTT.

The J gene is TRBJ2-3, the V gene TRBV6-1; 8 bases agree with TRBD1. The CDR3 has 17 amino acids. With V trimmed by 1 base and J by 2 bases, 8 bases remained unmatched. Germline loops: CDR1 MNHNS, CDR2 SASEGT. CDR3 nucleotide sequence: TGTGCCAGCAGTGAAGACTCGCGGGACAGGATCACAGATACGCAGTATTTT. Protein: CASSEDSRDRITDTQYF.

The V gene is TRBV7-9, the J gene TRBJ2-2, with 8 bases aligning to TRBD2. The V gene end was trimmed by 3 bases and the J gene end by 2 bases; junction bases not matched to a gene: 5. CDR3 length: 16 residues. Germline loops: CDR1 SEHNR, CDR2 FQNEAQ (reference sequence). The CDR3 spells CASSFTSGANTGELFF. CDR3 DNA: TGTGCCAGCAGCTTCACTAGCGGCGCCAACACCGGGGAGCTGTTTTTT.

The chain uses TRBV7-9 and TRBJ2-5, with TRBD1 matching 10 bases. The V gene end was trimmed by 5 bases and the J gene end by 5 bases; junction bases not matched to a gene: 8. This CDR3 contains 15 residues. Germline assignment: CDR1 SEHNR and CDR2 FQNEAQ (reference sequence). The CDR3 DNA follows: TGTGCCAGCAGCCAAGAGACAGGGGGCCTGGAGACCCAGTACTTC. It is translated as CASSQETGGLETQYF.

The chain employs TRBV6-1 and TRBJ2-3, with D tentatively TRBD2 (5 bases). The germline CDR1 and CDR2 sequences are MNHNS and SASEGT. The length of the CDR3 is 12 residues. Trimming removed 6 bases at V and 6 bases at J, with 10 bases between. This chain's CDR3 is CASSERGDTQYF. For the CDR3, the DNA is TGTGCCAGCAGCGAGAGAGGGGATACGCAGTATTTT.

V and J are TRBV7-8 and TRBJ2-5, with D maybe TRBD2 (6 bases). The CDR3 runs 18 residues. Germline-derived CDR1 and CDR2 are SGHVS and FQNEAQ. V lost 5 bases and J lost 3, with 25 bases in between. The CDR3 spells CASSLTRDSYTPKETQYF. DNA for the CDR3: TGTGCCAGCAGCCTCACCCGGGACTCCTACACCCCGAAAGAGACCCAGTACTTC.

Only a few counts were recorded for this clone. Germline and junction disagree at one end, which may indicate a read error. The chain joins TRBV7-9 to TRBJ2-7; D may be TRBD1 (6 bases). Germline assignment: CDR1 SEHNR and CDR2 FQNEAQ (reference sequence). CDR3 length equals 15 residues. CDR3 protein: CSSSLVSSTGYEQYF. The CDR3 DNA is TGTTCCAGCAGCTTAGTATCTTCGACAGGTTACGAGCAGTACTTC.

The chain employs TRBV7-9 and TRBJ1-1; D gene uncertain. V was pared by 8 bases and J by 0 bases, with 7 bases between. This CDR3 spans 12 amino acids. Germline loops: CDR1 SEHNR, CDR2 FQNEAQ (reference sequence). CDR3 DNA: TGTGCCAGCTCGGTCATGAACACTGAAGCTTTCTTT. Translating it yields CASSVMNTEAFF. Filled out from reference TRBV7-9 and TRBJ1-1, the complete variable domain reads DTGVSQNPRHKITKRGQNVTFRCDPISEHNRLYWYRQTLGQGPEFLTYFQNEAQLEKSRLLSDRFSAERPKGSFSTLEIQRTEQGDSAMYLCASSVMNTEAFFGQGTRLTVV.